The next 22 T cell receptor beta chains were all read from a single sample in a study of OX40 agonist ivuxolimab in advanced cancers. Receptors were amplified or captured by the immunoSEQ multiplex PCR assay. TCRdb carries this immuneACCESS record with in-frame sequences only. Its versions omit some clonotypes, under half of them owing to an unresolved V gene in the studies checked, with the rest unexplained. The sample contains about 31,000 clones, roughly 90% of them found a single time. The biggest ten clones account for roughly 31% of the sample. The sequencing here drew on CD4+ or CD8+ T cells sorted from blood, taken in a trial of the OX40 agonist ivuxolimab. The source is an adult with an advanced solid tumor such as melanoma, head and neck, liver or kidney cancer.

The chain uses TRBV9 and TRBJ2-6; D gene uncertain. The V end lost 4 bases, the J end lost 0 bases, and 5 bases lay between the germline ends. Germline V gene sequence: CDR1 SGDLS, CDR2 YYNGEE. CDR3 length: 14 amino acids. The CDR3 nucleotides read TGTGCCAGCAGCCCCGCCTCTGGGGCCAACGTCCTGACTTTC. This translates into CASSPASGANVLTF.

This chain joins TRBV7-2 and TRBJ1-3; D not certain. Germline CDR1 reads SGHTA; CDR2 reads FQGNSA. CDR3 size: 16 residues. Between the trimmed V and J ends, which lost 5 bases and 0 bases, there was a span of 14 bases. This chain's CDR3 is CASSVGRTSSGNTIYF. CDR3 in DNA: TGTGCCAGCAGCGTGGGCCGGACTAGCTCTGGAAACACCATATATTTT.

A single count supports this clone. This chain links TRBV15 with TRBJ2-5, with 15 positions matching TRBD2. CDR3 size: 16 residues. The V and J ends lost 2 bases and 4 bases, in that order; junction bases with no gene match: 2. The germline gives CDR1 LNHNV, CDR2 YYDKDF (reference sequence). The CDR3, as DNA: TGTGCCACCAGCAGACGGACTAGCGGGAGGGGAGAGACCCAGTACTTC. This codes for CATSRRTSGRGETQYF.

The V call is TRBV6-5, the J call TRBJ1-5, with D unclear. This CDR3 is built from 15 residues. Trimming cost V 6 bases and J 1 base, with 13 bases left between them. Germline assignment: CDR1 MNHEY and CDR2 SVGAGI. CDR3 nucleotide sequence: TGTGCCAGCAGATCAGCCCAAGTCAGCAATCAGCCCCAGCATTTT. Protein product: CASRSAQVSNQPQHF.

V and J are TRBV7-9 and TRBJ1-1, with a weak D call TRBD1 (5 bases). Germline V lookup: CDR1 SEHNR, CDR2 FQNEAQ (reference sequence). The V end was cut by 4 bases, the J end by 2 bases, with 14 bases between. This CDR3 is built from 15 residues. CDR3 sequence: CASSSRRTFNTEAFF. The CDR3 region has the DNA TGTGCCAGCAGCTCCCGCCGGACATTCAACACTGAAGCTTTCTTT.

The chain joins TRBV6-5 to TRBJ2-7; 9 positions match TRBD2. The CDR3 consists of 15 residues. The V and J ends lost 7 bases and 3 bases, in that order; junction bases with no gene match: 10. Per germline, CDR1 MNHEY and CDR2 SVGAGI. CDR3 nucleotides: TGTGCCAGCACCCCTATAGCGGGGGTGGGCTACGAGCAGTACTTC. This gives the protein CASTPIAGVGYEQYF.

This chain connects TRBV6-1 to TRBJ1-1; 10 bases match TRBD1. CDR1 and CDR2 from the germline V gene are MNHNS and SASEGT. Unmatched junction bases numbered 5, after V lost 4 bases and J lost 0 bases. The CDR3 loop spans 16 amino acids. CDR3 DNA sequence: TGTGCCAGCAGTGTGGCGACAGGGGGCATGAACACTGAAGCTTTCTTT. Translated, it gives CASSVATGGMNTEAFF.

The CDR3 DNA reads as TGTGCCAGCAGTTACACTCAGGGCTACGAGCAGTACTTC. This encodes CASSYTQGYEQYF. The V call is TRBV5-6, the J call TRBJ2-7; D is possibly TRBD1 (5 bases). Germline assignment: CDR1 SGHDT and CDR2 YYEEEE. CDR3 length: 13 amino acids. V lost 5 bases, J lost 3 bases, and 12 bases lay in between.

The J gene is TRBJ2-7, the V gene TRBV29-1; TRBD1 or TRBD2 may be the D gene (6 bases each). The CDR3 sequence is 14 residues long. V gave up 0 bases and J gave up 7 bases, with 16 bases separating them. Germline CDR1 SQVTM, CDR2 ANQGSEA. The CDR3 sequence: CSVEDGGGAGEQYF. The CDR3 DNA sequence: TGCAGCGTTGAAGATGGGGGCGGGGCTGGAGAGCAGTACTTC.

The rearrangement uses TRBV7-2 and TRBJ2-1; 7 nucleotides align to TRBD2. The CDR3 runs 16 residues. Germline CDR1 and CDR2: SGHTA and FQGNSA. The junction had 9 bases not matched to a gene; V was cut back by 4 bases and J by 3 bases. CDR3 residues: CASSSDGLVGYNEQFF. The CDR3 DNA sequence: TGTGCCAGCAGCTCAGACGGACTAGTCGGCTACAATGAGCAGTTCTTC.

This clone was observed a single time. The V call is TRBV27, the J call TRBJ2-5; TRBD1 agrees at 8 bases. The last part of the DNA fits TRBJ2-7 better; the J call may be wrong. From germline, CDR1 is MNHEY and CDR2 SMNVEV (reference sequence). This CDR3 spans 15 amino acids. The CDR3 DNA sequence: TGTGCCAGCAGCCCCGGACAGGGCCCCACCTACGAGCAGTACTTC. Protein product: CASSPGQGPTYEQYF.

This chain links TRBV27 with TRBJ2-1, with TRBD2 matching 9 bases. Germline V gives CDR1 MNHEY, CDR2 SMNVEV (reference sequence). The CDR3 extends over 17 amino acids. The trim removed 1 base at V and 1 base at J, leaving 5 bases unmatched. The CDR3 DNA reads TGTGCCAGCAGTTTATTAGCTAGCGGGATGTCCTACAATGAGCAGTTCTTC. This encodes CASSLLASGMSYNEQFF.

This rearrangement joins TRBV27 to TRBJ2-7; D is unresolved. Germline V gene lookup returns CDR1 MNHEY and CDR2 SMNVEV (reference sequence). V lost 6 bases and J lost 6, with 9 bases in between. This CDR3 has 11 residues. This CDR3 reads CASSRFGEQYF. The CDR3 DNA reads TGTGCCAGCAGCAGGTTCGGCGAGCAGTACTTC.

This clone has just one count. The J gene is TRBJ1-2, the V gene TRBV4-1; D possibly corresponds to TRBD1 (5 bases). The CDR3 loop spans 15 amino acids. The V gene lost 0 bases and the J gene lost 4 bases, with 12 bases spanning the gap. The V gene's germline CDR1 is MGHRA and CDR2 YSYEKL. Here the CDR3 reads CASSQEGRVSYGYTF. The CDR3 coding sequence is TGCGCCAGCAGCCAAGAAGGCAGGGTTTCCTATGGCTACACCTTC.

The chain carries TRBV27 and TRBJ2-1; D might be TRBD1 (5 bases). Trimming stripped 4 bases from V and 5 bases from J, with 12 bases between. CDR1 MNHEY and CDR2 SMNVEV come from the germline V gene (reference sequence). This CDR3 is 14 amino acids long. The CDR3 spells CASSSRTRHNEQFF. Here the CDR3 DNA reads TGTGCCAGCAGTTCAAGGACAAGGCACAATGAGCAGTTCTTC.

The chain couples TRBV7-8 to TRBJ2-1; the match to TRBD2 covers 13 bases. Unmatched junction bases numbered 3, after V lost 3 bases and J lost 7 bases. The CDR3 consists of 15 residues. From germline, CDR1 is SGHVS and CDR2 FQNEAQ. The CDR3 coding sequence is TGTGCCAGCAGCTTGGGACTAGCGGGATGGAATGAGCAGTTCTTC. It is translated as CASSLGLAGWNEQFF.

The chain links TRBV14 to TRBJ2-2, with 11 nucleotides matching TRBD2. CDR1 is SGHDN and CDR2 is FVKESK in the germline V gene. Trimming took 6 bases from V and 3 from J; bases not matched to a gene: 6. The CDR3 covers 16 residues. CDR3 residues: CASSPSGGQDTGELFF. CDR3 sequence (DNA): TGTGCCAGCAGTCCTAGCGGGGGGCAGGACACCGGGGAGCTGTTTTTT. The entire variable domain, with the rest obtained from reference TRBV14 and TRBJ2-2, is as follows: EAGVTQFPSHSVIEKGQTVTLRCDPISGHDNLYWYRRVMGKEIKFLLHFVKESKQDESGMPNNRFLAERTGGTYSTLKVQPAELEDSGVYFCASSPSGGQDTGELFFGEGSRLTVL.

The chain links TRBV7-9 to TRBJ2-5, with 8 nucleotides matching TRBD2. Germline CDR1 reads SEHNR; CDR2 reads FQNEAQ (reference sequence). The CDR3 spans 15 residues. After removal of 3 bases from V and 4 bases from J, the junction contained 7 bases not matched to a gene. The CDR3 is CASSFISLAGETQYF. For the CDR3, the DNA is TGTGCCAGCAGCTTTATTAGTCTAGCGGGAGAGACCCAGTACTTC.

This chain joins TRBV7-9 and TRBJ1-3; D gene unclear. Germline CDR1 is SEHNR and CDR2 is FQNEAQ (reference sequence). There are 12 residues in the CDR3. Trimming took 1 base from V and 8 from J, leaving 6 bases between them. CDR3 in amino acids: CASSLGGDTIYF. CDR3 in DNA: TGTGCCAGCAGCTTAGGGGGAGACACCATATATTTT.

This chain links TRBV27 with TRBJ1-1; D ambiguous. Per the germline V gene, CDR1 is MNHEY and CDR2 is SMNVEV (reference sequence). V was shortened by 3 bases and J by 1 base, with 9 bases between the two germline ends. This CDR3 is 14 amino acids long. The CDR3 bases are TGTGCCAGCAGTTTGGTGTGGGGGAACACTGAAGCTTTCTTT. Its protein is CASSLVWGNTEAFF.

This chain links TRBV27 with TRBJ2-7, with 11 bases identical to TRBD1. J was trimmed by 4 bases and V by 2 bases; bases with no gene match: 4. CDR1 and CDR2 from the germline V gene are MNHEY and SMNVEV (reference sequence). The CDR3 has 15 amino acids. CDR3 residues: CASSLPDRGRYEQYF. The CDR3 DNA sequence: TGTGCCAGCAGTTTACCGGACAGGGGGCGTTACGAGCAGTACTTC.

The chain links TRBV4-3 to TRBJ2-1, with 10 bases fitting TRBD2. CDR3 length equals 18 residues. Germline loops: CDR1 LGHNA, CDR2 YSLEER. V lost 4 bases, J lost 5 bases, and 14 bases stayed unmatched. The CDR3 spells CASSPGLAGVGLDNEQFF. The CDR3 DNA sequence: TGCGCCAGCAGCCCTGGCCTAGCGGGAGTGGGGCTTGACAATGAGCAGTTCTTC.